The following is a TCR beta chain sequence with its context. Its antigen is still unknown. The study reverse transcribed the entire isolated RNA, so it sequenced expressed TCRB transcripts. Sequencing was performed with immunoSEQ multiplex PCR; in TCRdb, only in-frame clones are kept and a portion is missing. The sample holds 140,000 or so clones, approximately 13% seen once. There are 13 residues in the CDR3. Per germline, CDR1 SGHNT and CDR2 YYREEE (reference sequence). Trimming left V 5 bases short and J 0 bases short, with 6 bases between. This specimen belongs to a study of beta chain features in type 1 diabetes. Study-level findings and limits: The study found moderately but significantly shorter TCRB CDR3s in all four CD4+ subsets of Type 1 diabetes patients. Patients' naive, central memory and regulatory TCRB repertoires appeared more alike than those of healthy donors.

Sequenced: central memory CD4+ T cells from blood. This receptor was obtained from a man aged 18 to 30 with type 1 diabetes. The gene calls are TRBV5-4 and TRBJ2-1; D remains ambiguous. The CDR3 sequence: CASRRGSYNEQFF. CDR3 nucleotides: TGTGCCAGCAGAAGAGGCTCCTACAATGAGCAGTTCTTC.